In its sample, the clone carrying this T cell receptor (beta chain) was seen many times. This specimen belongs to a study of T-cell reconstitution after alpha-beta-depleted transplantation in children. Unique molecular identifiers were used to barcode this TCRbeta library. TCRdb called the PCR reads again in MiXCR, with one record for every CDR3 protein. There are about 230,000 distinct CDR3 sequences in the sample; 8% to 10% occur only once, and around 6% lies in the top ten. Trimming at V came to 4 bases and at J to 4 bases, leaving 3 bases not matched to a gene. Germline CDR1 and CDR2: SQVTM and ANQGSEA. This CDR3 spans 13 amino acids.

This material consisted of PBMCs from the stem cell graft donor, taken from the stem cell graft. The TCR originated in a human donor who donated a stem cell graft to a child with acute lymphoblastic leukemia. The J gene is TRBJ2-5, the V gene TRBV29-1, with TRBD1 matching 10 bases. CDR3 bases: TGCAGCGTTGGAGGGACAGGGGCAGAGACCCAGTACTTC. Residues: CSVGGTGAETQYF.